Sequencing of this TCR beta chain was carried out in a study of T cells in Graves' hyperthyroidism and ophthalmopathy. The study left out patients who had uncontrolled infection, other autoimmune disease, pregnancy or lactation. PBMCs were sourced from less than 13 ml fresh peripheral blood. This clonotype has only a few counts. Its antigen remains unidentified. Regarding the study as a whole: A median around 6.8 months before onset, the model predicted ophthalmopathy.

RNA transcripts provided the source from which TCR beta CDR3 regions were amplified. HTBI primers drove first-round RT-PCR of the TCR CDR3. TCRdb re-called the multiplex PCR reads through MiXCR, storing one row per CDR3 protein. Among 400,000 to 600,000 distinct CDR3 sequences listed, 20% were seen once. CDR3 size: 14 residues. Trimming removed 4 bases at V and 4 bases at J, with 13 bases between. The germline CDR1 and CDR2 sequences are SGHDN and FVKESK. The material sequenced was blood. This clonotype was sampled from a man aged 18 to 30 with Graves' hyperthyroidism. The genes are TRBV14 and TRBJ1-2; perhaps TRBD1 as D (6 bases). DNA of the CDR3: TGTGCCAGCAGCCTAAACAGGGTCGGCTATGGCTACACCTTC. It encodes CASSLNRVGYGYTF.